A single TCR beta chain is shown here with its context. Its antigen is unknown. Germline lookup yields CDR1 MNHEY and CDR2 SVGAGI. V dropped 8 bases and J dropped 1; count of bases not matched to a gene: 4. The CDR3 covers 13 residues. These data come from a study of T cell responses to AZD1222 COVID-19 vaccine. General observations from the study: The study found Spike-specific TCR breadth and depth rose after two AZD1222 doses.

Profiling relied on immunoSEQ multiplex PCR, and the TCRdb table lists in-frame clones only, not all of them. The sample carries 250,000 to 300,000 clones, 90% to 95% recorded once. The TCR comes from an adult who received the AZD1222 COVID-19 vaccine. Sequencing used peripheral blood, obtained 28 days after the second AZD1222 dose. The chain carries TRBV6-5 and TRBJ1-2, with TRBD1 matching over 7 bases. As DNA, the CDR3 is TGTGCCAGCGAGAGACAGGGTAACTATGGCTACACCTTC. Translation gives CASERQGNYGYTF.